These 32 T cell receptor beta chains share one sample of origin, sequenced in a study of T cell repertoires in cytomegalovirus infection (dated by TCRdb to about 2019). For these receptors, no antigen is known. The sample's treatment or condition, from its label and the paper: in vitro stimulation with specific CMV peptide epitopes to enrich CMV-specific T cells. The run used an Illumina HiSeq 1500. TCRdb's own reprocessing of the public reads used fastp at Q25 and MiXCR and kept productive beta chains. Records with the same CDR3 protein are collapsed into one entry carrying the most frequent genes and DNA. The sample table records about 500,000 distinct CDR3 sequences; 30% to 40% of these occur just once. Roughly 15% of the sample belongs to the ten largest clones. Sequenced material: cultured PBMCs, taken from culture after CMV antigen stimulation. The receptors here all came from a human donor in good health (CMV status not recorded). Some clones in this sample may be carry-over from other donors' samples.

This clonotype has a handful of counts. The gene calls are TRBV7-2 and TRBJ1-1; D is unclear. Trimming pared 5 bases from V and 1 base from J, leaving 17 bases between. Germline V gene lookup returns CDR1 SGHTA and CDR2 FQGNSA. The CDR3 covers 16 residues. For the CDR3, the DNA is TGTGCCAGCAGCCCTCTCCTGGCAGATGGGAACACTGAAGCTTTCTTT. Translation gives CASSPLLADGNTEAFF.

This clonotype was seen a single time. The chain's CDR3 is CASSETGVGNTIYF. The CDR3 coding sequence is TGTGCCAGCAGTGAGACAGGGGTAGGAAACACCATATATTTT. The chain is built from TRBV25-1 and TRBJ1-3; 8 bases align to TRBD1. The CDR3 is 14 residues long. Trimming at V came to 3 bases and at J to 4 bases, leaving 2 bases not matched to a gene. Germline CDR1 and CDR2: MGHDK and SYGVNS.

V and J are TRBV20-1 and TRBJ2-1; 13 bases align to TRBD2. There are 15 residues in the CDR3. V gave up 5 bases and J gave up 7 bases; unmatched junction bases: 8. CDR1 is DFQATT, CDR2 SNEGSKA, per germline (reference sequence). The CDR3 loop is CSAARTSGSLNEQFF. The CDR3 DNA reads as TGCAGTGCTGCGAGGACTAGCGGGAGTCTTAATGAGCAGTTCTTC.

The genes are TRBV7-9 and TRBJ1-4, with TRBD1 identical over 8 bases. Trimming at V came to 1 base and at J to 5 bases, leaving 6 bases not matched to a gene. Looked up from germline, CDR1 is SEHNR and CDR2 is FQNEAQ (reference sequence). This CDR3 spans 16 amino acids. The CDR3 loop is CASSLVFDRGNEKLFF. DNA for the CDR3: TGTGCCAGCAGCTTAGTCTTCGACAGGGGAAATGAAAAACTGTTTTTT.

In this sample, this clonotype turned up once. The chain recombines TRBV7-2 with TRBJ2-1; D call uncertain. The ends were cut back, 3 bases at V and 8 bases at J, with 11 bases in the middle. This CDR3 has 13 residues. The germline gives CDR1 SGHTA, CDR2 FQGNSA. The CDR3 DNA reads TGTGCCAGCAGCTTTGGCCCGATAGATGAGCAGTTCTTC. Encoded protein: CASSFGPIDEQFF.

This clonotype was found a few times. This chain links TRBV4-2 with TRBJ2-2; no reliable D call. This CDR3 region has 14 residues. V was shortened by 0 bases and J by 6 bases, with 8 bases between the two germline ends. The germline V gene has CDR1 LGHNA and CDR2 YNFKEQ. CDR3 sequence: CASSQDGPSGELFF. The CDR3 DNA sequence: TGTGCCAGCAGCCAAGATGGCCCCTCCGGGGAGCTGTTTTTT.

The genes are TRBV12-3 or TRBV12-4 and TRBJ2-5; TRBD2 matches at 9 bases. The CDR3 spans 17 residues. Losses at the gene ends were 5 bases for V and 5 bases for J; bases not matched to a gene: 15. The CDR3 coding sequence is TGTGCCAGCAGTCCTAAGGTCCTAGCGGGAATTCTCGAGACCCAGTACTTC. Amino acids: CASSPKVLAGILETQYF.

The rearrangement links TRBV7-2 to TRBJ2-5; D gene ambiguous. CDR3 length: 15 amino acids. Trimming cost V 2 bases and J 2 bases, with 12 bases left between them. Germline loops: CDR1 SGHTA, CDR2 FQGNSA. The CDR3 protein is CASSLIRANQETQYF. DNA for the CDR3: TGTGCCAGCAGCTTAATCCGTGCAAATCAAGAGACCCAGTACTTC.

There are a few counts of this clonotype. The chain uses TRBV7-2 and TRBJ1-1, with a weak D call TRBD1 (5 bases). V shed 7 bases and J shed 2 bases, with 11 bases lying between them. Germline V gene sequence: CDR1 SGHTA, CDR2 FQGNSA. This CDR3 region has 13 residues. The CDR3, as DNA: TGTGCCAGCAACCCGGGGGTCAACACTGAAGCTTTCTTT. Residues: CASNPGVNTEAFF. Drawing the rest from reference TRBV7-2 and TRBJ1-1, the complete variable domain is GAGVSQSPSNKVTEKGKDVELRCDPISGHTALYWYRQSLGQGLEFLIYFQGNSAPDKSGLPSDRFSAERTGGSVSTLTIQRTQQEDSAVYLCASNPGVNTEAFFGQGTRLTVV.

Points on this clonotype: A junction end diverges from the germline sequence, so it may reflect a read error. The V call is TRBV7-6, the J call TRBJ1-1; 7 nucleotides match TRBD1. CDR3 size: 14 residues. Germline CDR1 reads SGHVS; CDR2 reads FNYEAQ. This CDR3 is CASSLGDSYTEAFF. The CDR3 coding sequence is TGTGCCAGCAGTTTAGGGGACAGTTACACTGAAGCTTTCTTT. The whole variable domain, remainder taken from reference TRBV7-6 and TRBJ1-1, is GAGVSQSPRYKVTKRGQDVALRCDPISGHVSLYWYRQALGQGPEFLTYFNYEAQQDKSGLPNDRFSAERPEGSISTLTIQRTEQRDSAMYRCASSLGDSYTEAFFGQGTRLTVV.

This clonotype was detected a few times. J is TRBJ2-3 and V is TRBV4-3; perhaps TRBD1 as D (6 bases). The germline V gene has CDR1 LGHNA and CDR2 YSLEER. Deletions cut 2 bases from V and 2 bases from J, with 8 bases between. The CDR3 covers 14 residues. The CDR3 sequence: CASSQTGHTDTQYF. The CDR3 DNA follows: TGCGCCAGCAGCCAAACAGGGCACACAGATACGCAGTATTTT.

The CDR3 here is CSASSGQGAIIGSPLHF. The CDR3 DNA follows: TGCAGTGCTAGTTCGGGACAGGGGGCGATAATCGGTTCACCCCTCCACTTT. The genes are TRBV20-1 and TRBJ1-6; 12 nucleotides match TRBD1. From germline, CDR1 is DFQATT and CDR2 SNEGSKA (reference sequence). V was pared by 3 bases and J by 9 bases, with 12 bases of the junction left unmatched. The CDR3 runs 17 residues.

This clonotype was seen more than once but under ten times. The CDR3 DNA sequence: TGTGCCAGCAGCACGGGACTAGTAAGCTACAATGAGCAGTTCTTC. Residues: CASSTGLVSYNEQFF. The chain employs TRBV7-2 and TRBJ2-1, with 8 positions matching TRBD2. The germline CDR1 and CDR2 sequences are SGHTA and FQGNSA. Germline trimming cut 5 bases from V and 3 bases from J; bases unmatched to any gene: 6. The CDR3 covers 15 residues.

This clonotype came up a few times. The chain couples TRBV11-2 to TRBJ2-3, with D tentatively TRBD1 (6 bases). Germline lookup yields CDR1 SGHAT and CDR2 FQNNGV. The CDR3 extends over 14 amino acids. Trimming cost V 1 base and J 5 bases, with 10 bases left between them. The DNA for the CDR3 is TGTGCCAGCAGCTTAGTGGTGGGACAAGATACGCAGTATTTT. Residues: CASSLVVGQDTQYF.

With respect to this clonotype: A much larger clone lies one base from this, so it may be a read error. The CDR3 does not end in the conserved phenylalanine or tryptophan, so this is likely a read error. The chain uses TRBV7-2 and TRBJ2-7, with 11 bases aligning to TRBD2. The V gene end was trimmed by 5 bases and the J gene end by 2 bases; junction bases not matched to a gene: 8. This CDR3 comprises 16 residues. Germline-derived CDR1 and CDR2 are SGHTA and FQGNSA. CDR3 residues: CASSPTSGRGTYEQYS. CDR3 DNA sequence: TGTGCCAGCAGCCCTACTAGCGGGAGAGGAACCTACGAGCAGTACTCC.

This clonotype turned up a few times. The J gene is TRBJ1-1, the V gene TRBV5-1; tentatively, D is TRBD1 (5 bases). Per germline, CDR1 SGHRS and CDR2 YFSETQ. Trimming removed 7 bases at V and 0 bases at J, with 22 bases between. The CDR3 consists of 17 residues. CDR3 region: CASAVYPGGGVNTEAFF. CDR3 sequence (DNA): TGCGCCAGCGCCGTTTACCCTGGGGGAGGGGTGAACACTGAAGCTTTCTTT. Drawing the rest from reference TRBV5-1 and TRBJ1-1, the complete variable domain is KAGVTQTPRYLIKTRGQQVTLSCSPISGHRSVSWYQQTPGQGLQFLFEYFSETQRNKGNFPGRFSGRQFSNSRSEMNVSTLELGDSALYLCASAVYPGGGVNTEAFFGQGTRLTVV.

The chain links TRBV20-1 to TRBJ2-3; 9 nucleotides align to TRBD2. Germline CDR1 reads DFQATT; CDR2 reads SNEGSKA (reference sequence). V lost 1 base and J lost 5; bases outside the gene matches: 16. This CDR3 spans 18 amino acids. Written as DNA, the CDR3 is TGCAGTGCTAGAGGTCCAGGCATGAGCGGGAGGCAAGTAGATACGCAGTATTTT. Translating gives CSARGPGMSGRQVDTQYF.

This chain joins TRBV19 and TRBJ2-4; D might be TRBD1 (6 bases). Per the germline V gene, CDR1 is LNHDA and CDR2 is SQIVND (reference sequence). V lost 5 bases, J lost 0 bases, and 17 bases lay in between. This CDR3 region has 17 residues. CDR3: CASSPGQRKLAKNIQYF. Written as DNA, the CDR3 is TGTGCCAGTAGTCCTGGACAGAGGAAACTAGCCAAAAACATTCAGTACTTC.

The V call is TRBV6-6, the J call TRBJ2-7, with TRBD1 matching 7 bases. CDR3 length: 13 residues. V trimming: 5 bases; J trimming: 3 bases; junction bases outside the gene matches: 4. CDR1 is MNHNY, CDR2 SVGAGI, per germline (reference sequence). CDR3 loop: CASSRTGLYEQYV. The CDR3 bases are TGTGCCAGCAGTCGGACAGGACTCTACGAGCAGTACGTC.

The genes are TRBV7-9 and TRBJ2-6, with no clear D. V was pared by 7 bases and J by 2 bases, with 3 bases between. The CDR3 totals 12 residues. Looked up from germline, CDR1 is SEHNR and CDR2 is FQNEAQ (reference sequence). CDR3: CASITGANVLTF. CDR3 DNA sequence: TGTGCCAGCATAACTGGGGCCAACGTCCTGACTTTC.

The rearrangement joins TRBV14 to TRBJ1-1, with D possibly being TRBD1 (5 bases). Looked up from germline, CDR1 is SGHDN and CDR2 is FVKESK. V lost 1 base, J lost 10 bases, and 13 bases lay in between. The CDR3 contains 13 residues. Here the CDR3 reads CASSQVHRSGAFF. The CDR3 DNA reads TGTGCCAGCAGCCAAGTTCACAGGTCGGGAGCTTTCTTT.

The chain carries TRBV30 and TRBJ2-3; possibly TRBD2 for D (6 bases). V was clipped by 1 base and J by 4 bases, with 15 bases between them. The germline gives CDR1 GTSNPN, CDR2 SVGIG (reference sequence). The CDR3 is 15 amino acids. The CDR3 protein is CAWSATGVGSDTQYF. The CDR3 bases are TGTGCCTGGAGTGCCACGGGAGTCGGGTCAGATACGCAGTATTTT.

This clonotype was observed a few times. This chain joins TRBV7-9 and TRBJ2-1; possibly TRBD2 for D (6 bases). V was cut by 8 bases and J by 0 bases, with 17 bases left in between. In germline, CDR1 is SEHNR, CDR2 FQNEAQ (reference sequence). The CDR3 has 16 residues. DNA for the CDR3: TGTGCCAGCGACGGTAGGCGGGGAAGCTCCTACAATGAGCAGTTCTTC. It translates to CASDGRRGSSYNEQFF.

The chain links TRBV7-2 to TRBJ1-5; no firm D call. This CDR3 contains 12 residues. Trimming left V 5 bases short and J 0 bases short, with 2 bases between. CDR1 and CDR2 from the germline V gene are SGHTA and FQGNSA. This CDR3 is CASSNSNQPQHF. The CDR3 coding sequence is TGTGCCAGCAGCAATAGCAATCAGCCCCAGCATTTT.

The chain carries TRBV12-3 or TRBV12-4 and TRBJ2-1; D is perhaps TRBD1 (6 bases). The CDR3 contains 12 residues. V was trimmed by 6 bases and J by 6 bases, leaving 9 bases between them. Written as DNA, the CDR3 is TGTGCCAGCAGGTGGACAGTCAATGAGCAGTTCTTC. This encodes CASRWTVNEQFF.

This chain connects TRBV4-3 to TRBJ2-1; the D is unclear. Germline V gene lookup returns CDR1 LGHNA and CDR2 YSLEER. The germline V and J ends were trimmed by 3 bases and 6 bases, with 9 bases remaining between them. The CDR3 is 13 residues long. The CDR3 sequence is CASSQLAGNEQFF. For the CDR3, the DNA is TGCGCCAGCAGCCAGCTCGCAGGCAATGAGCAGTTCTTC.

This clonotype was seen at least ten times. The CDR3 protein is CASSNRTLTSGSWDEQFF. CDR3 bases: TGTGCCAGCAGCAATCGGACTCTGACTAGCGGGAGTTGGGATGAGCAGTTCTTC. The chain has TRBV7-6 and TRBJ2-1; 12 bases match TRBD2. Germline V gene lookup returns CDR1 SGHVS and CDR2 FNYEAQ. V gave up 5 bases and J gave up 8 bases; unmatched junction bases: 16. The CDR3 is 18 amino acids.

This chain connects TRBV5-1 to TRBJ2-7, with D unclear. CDR1 and CDR2 (germline): SGHRS, YFSETQ. The V gene lost 5 bases and the J gene lost 4 bases, with 22 bases spanning the gap. The CDR3 has 16 residues. DNA for the CDR3: TGCGCCAGCAGTTCCGCTAAAGGCAGCGTTGGGTACGAGCAGTACTTC. Translated, it gives CASSSAKGSVGYEQYF. Filled out from reference TRBV5-1 and TRBJ2-7, the complete variable domain reads KAGVTQTPRYLIKTRGQQVTLSCSPISGHRSVSWYQQTPGQGLQFLFEYFSETQRNKGNFPGRFSGRQFSNSRSEMNVSTLELGDSALYLCASSSAKGSVGYEQYFGPGTRLTVT.

This clonotype was recorded at least ten times. The chain carries TRBV7-2 and TRBJ1-3; D might be TRBD1 (5 bases). Trimming took 1 base from V and 0 from J, leaving 7 bases between them. The CDR3 contains 15 residues. Germline lookup yields CDR1 SGHTA and CDR2 FQGNSA. Here the CDR3 reads CASSLVGDSGNTIYF. The DNA for the CDR3 is TGTGCCAGCAGCTTAGTAGGGGACTCTGGAAACACCATATATTTT.

This clonotype was detected a few times. V gene TRBV10-3 combines with J gene TRBJ2-7; 10 nucleotides align to TRBD2. CDR1 is ENHRY, CDR2 SYGVKD, per germline. Trimming took 3 bases from V and 2 from J; bases not matched to a gene: 4. The CDR3 totals 15 residues. The CDR3 sequence: CAISDSLAGAYEQYV. DNA of the CDR3: TGTGCCATCAGTGACTCCCTAGCGGGGGCCTACGAGCAGTACGTC.

Here the CDR3 DNA reads TGCGCCAGCAGCCAAGATGGGGGGGGAGGCGAAAAACTGTTTTTT. It codes for CASSQDGGGGEKLFF. The chain has TRBV4-3 and TRBJ1-4, with D perhaps TRBD1 (5 bases). The germline gives CDR1 LGHNA, CDR2 YSLEER. The CDR3 contains 15 residues. Trimming pared 0 bases from V and 8 bases from J, leaving 13 bases between.

This clonotype was seen only a few times. The chain has TRBV12-3 or TRBV12-4 and TRBJ2-7; TRBD2 is a possible D gene (6 bases). CDR3 length: 14 amino acids. The V and J ends lost 6 bases and 7 bases respectively, with 19 bases between them. The CDR3, as DNA: TGTGCCAGCAGCCCTTCCGATATCGGGGGAGAGCAGTACTTC. Protein sequence: CASSPSDIGGEQYF.